This is a list of T cell receptor beta chains from one sample in a study of T-cell reconstitution after alpha-beta-depleted transplantation in children. One entry per CDR3 protein results from TCRdb running MiXCR on the PCR reads. Of about 260,000 distinct CDR3 sequences listed, more than 9% are singletons. The sample in question was peripheral blood, obtained 180 days after TCRalphabeta/CD19-depleted stem cell transplant. The receptors shown here come from a male patient aged 2-10 years who had a stem cell transplant for chronic granulomatous disease, so the T cells may come from the graft donor. The CDR3 runs from the conserved cysteine through the conserved F or W. A D gene is named only where the DNA matches it firmly. Clone sizes are given selectively: once, few, many, or a class where the clone is expanded.

d_call	j_call	v_call	clone_size	cdr3_aa	cdr3_nt
.	TRBJ2-7	TRBV6-2/TRBV6-3	many	CASSYQLGGNGYEQYF	TGTGCCAGCAGTTACCAACTTGGGGGGAACGGCTACGAGCAGTACTTC
.	TRBJ2-1	TRBV7-2	many	CASSLPLISEQFF	TGTGCCAGCAGCTTACCTCTAATTTCGGAGCAGTTCTTC
.	TRBJ1-2	TRBV30	many	CAWSPDSGLYGYTF	TGTGCCTGGAGCCCCGACAGTGGGTTATATGGCTACACCTTC
TRBD2	TRBJ2-3	TRBV5-1	many	CASSALAGFGTDTQYF	TGCGCCAGCAGCGCCTTAGCGGGATTTGGTACAGATACGCAGTATTTT
.	TRBJ2-3	TRBV12-3/TRBV12-4	many	CASTVGAASTDTQYF	TGTGCCAGCACCGTCGGGGCAGCTAGCACAGATACGCAGTATTTT
TRBD2	TRBJ2-5	TRBV5-6	many	CASSSGLAGRETQYF	TGTGCCAGCAGCTCGGGACTAGCGGGGAGGGAGACCCAGTACTTC
.	TRBJ2-5	TRBV28	many	CASSPHKTQYF	TGTGCCAGCAGTCCTCATAAGACCCAGTACTTC
.	TRBJ2-2	TRBV6-4	many	CASSDPRGGTGELFF	TGTGCCAGCAGTGACCCCAGGGGAGGGACCGGGGAGCTGTTTTTT
.	TRBJ2-7	TRBV6-1	many	CASSTSLVGSTYEQYF	TGTGCCAGCAGTACCTCACTAGTTGGGTCAACCTACGAGCAGTACTTC
.	TRBJ1-6	TRBV27	many	CASSPGGGNNSPLHF	TGTGCCAGCAGCCCCGGGGGGGGGAACAATTCACCCCTCCACTTT
.	TRBJ2-3	TRBV20-1	many	CSARKTATISTDTQYF	TGCAGTGCTAGAAAGACAGCCACCATTAGCACAGATACGCAGTATTTT
TRBD2	TRBJ2-5	TRBV12-5	.	CASGQSGRGETQYF	TGTGCTAGTGGTCAATCAGGGAGGGGAGAGACCCAGTACTTC
TRBD2	TRBJ2-1	TRBV11-1	many	CASSIGGAGYNEQFF	TGTGCCAGCAGCATCGGGGGGGCCGGTTACAATGAGCAGTTCTTC
.	TRBJ2-5	TRBV21-1	many	CASSKGDGAQETQYF	TGTGCCAGCAGCAAAGGAGATGGAGCTCAAGAGACCCAGTACTTC
.	TRBJ2-3	TRBV3-1	many	CASSQDLGGSTDTQYF	TGTGCCAGCAGCCAAGACCTCGGAGGCAGCACAGATACGCAGTATTTT
.	TRBJ2-5	TRBV7-6	few	CANSSGETQYF	TGTGCCAACAGCTCTGGGGAGACCCAGTACTTC
.	TRBJ2-2	TRBV10-3	many	CAISESWGKQNTGELFF	TGTGCCATCAGTGAGTCGTGGGGAAAACAGAACACCGGGGAGCTGTTTTTT
.	TRBJ2-2	TRBV7-2	many	CASSPVPGELFF	TGTGCCAGCAGCCCGGTACCCGGGGAGCTGTTTTTT
.	TRBJ2-1	TRBV4-2	many	CASSQDILTDNEQFF	TGTGCCAGCAGCCAAGATATTCTGACCGACAATGAGCAGTTCTTC
.	TRBJ2-1	TRBV10-3	many	CAISDGSSYNEQFF	TGTGCCATCAGTGACGGGAGCTCCTACAATGAGCAGTTCTTC
.	TRBJ2-3	TRBV20-1	many	CSARPGGPASTDTQYF	TGCAGTGCTAGGCCGGGGGGCCCCGCTAGCACAGATACGCAGTATTTT
.	TRBJ2-1	TRBV7-8	many	CASSFRPEREQFF	TGTGCCAGCAGCTTCCGACCAGAACGGGAGCAGTTCTTC
TRBD2	TRBJ2-7	TRBV5-8	.	CASSRVGGGLEQYF	TGTGCCAGCAGCCGAGTGGGGGGGGGACTCGAGCAGTACTTC
.	TRBJ2-1	TRBV24-1	many	CATSPREGANNSEQFF	TGTGCCACCAGTCCCAGGGAGGGGGCGAACAATAGTGAGCAGTTCTTC
TRBD1	TRBJ2-5	TRBV7-2	many	CASSSDRGFQETQYF	TGTGCCAGCAGCTCGGACAGGGGCTTCCAAGAGACCCAGTACTTC
TRBD1	TRBJ1-4	TRBV12-3/TRBV12-4	many	CASRRTGGLAKLFF	TGTGCCAGCAGAAGGACAGGGGGATTGGCAAAACTGTTTTTT
.	TRBJ2-1	TRBV7-2	many	CASSKSSGQGGGNEQFF	TGTGCCAGCAGTAAATCAAGTGGGCAGGGAGGAGGCAATGAGCAGTTCTTC
TRBD2	TRBJ2-1	TRBV7-6	many	CASSSRTSGRNYNEQFF	TGTGCCAGCAGCTCCAGGACTAGCGGGAGGAACTACAATGAGCAGTTCTTC
.	TRBJ2-1	TRBV19	.	CATQRRADNEQFF	TGTGCCACCCAAAGGAGAGCGGACAATGAGCAGTTCTTC
TRBD2	TRBJ2-7	TRBV19	few	CASSRLSGRSEQYF	TGTGCCAGTAGTAGGCTCAGCGGGAGGAGCGAGCAGTACTTC
TRBD2	TRBJ2-3	TRBV5-1	many	CASRHGLADNTDTQYF	TGCGCCAGCAGACACGGACTAGCGGACAACACAGATACGCAGTATTTT
.	TRBJ1-6	TRBV4-2	few	CASSQFLQNSPLHF	TGTGCCAGCAGCCAGTTCCTACAGAATTCACCCCTCCACTTT
.	TRBJ2-7	TRBV18	few	CASSPNREMVAQYF	TGTGCCAGCTCACCAAACAGGGAAATGGTGGCGCAGTACTTC
TRBD2	TRBJ2-5	TRBV7-6	many	CASSSPGTSGLSAQYF	TGTGCCAGCAGCTCACCCGGGACTAGCGGCCTTTCGGCCCAGTACTTC
.	TRBJ2-3	TRBV4-3	many	CASSQDRVGTQYF	TGCGCCAGCAGCCAAGATAGGGTCGGCACGCAGTATTTT
TRBD2	TRBJ2-2	TRBV27	.	CASSEGLAGVATGELFF	TGTGCCAGCAGTGAGGGACTAGCGGGAGTTGCCACCGGGGAGCTGTTTTTT
.	TRBJ2-4	TRBV5-1	many	CASSFGVQAKNIQYF	TGCGCCAGCAGCTTCGGCGTACAGGCCAAAAACATTCAGTACTTC
.	TRBJ2-5	TRBV7-9	many	CASSLVNYGRETQYF	TGTGCCAGCAGCTTAGTAAATTACGGTCGAGAGACCCAGTACTTC
.	TRBJ2-5	TRBV12-3/TRBV12-4	many	CASSFDPGRMKETQYF	TGTGCCAGCAGTTTCGACCCGGGACGAATGAAAGAGACCCAGTACTTC
.	TRBJ2-1	TRBV7-2	many	CASSLAGILASSYNEQFF	TGTGCCAGCAGCTTAGCGGGGATCCTGGCGTCTTCCTACAATGAGCAGTTCTTC
.	TRBJ1-4	TRBV5-6	.	CAMGPELGGEKLFF	TGTGCCATGGGCCCCGAGCTGGGGGGCGAAAAACTGTTTTTT
.	TRBJ2-7	TRBV28	many	CASSAGHAAYEQYF	TGTGCCAGCAGCGCCGGCCACGCAGCCTACGAGCAGTACTTC
TRBD1	TRBJ2-2	TRBV29-1	many	CSVEFRGQLTGELFF	TGCAGCGTTGAATTTCGGGGACAGCTCACCGGGGAGCTGTTTTTT
TRBD2	TRBJ2-7	TRBV28	.	CASSLGGASGTYEQYF	TGTGCCAGCAGTTTGGGAGGGGCTAGCGGAACCTACGAGCAGTACTTC
TRBD2	TRBJ2-1	TRBV12-3/TRBV12-4	many	CASSPHVLREFYNEQFF	TGTGCCAGCAGTCCCCACGTTTTGCGGGAGTTCTACAATGAGCAGTTCTTC
.	TRBJ2-1	TRBV6-5	many	CASSYYPTLYNEQFF	TGTGCCAGCAGTTACTACCCTACACTATACAATGAGCAGTTCTTC
TRBD2	TRBJ2-3	TRBV18	.	CASSPLTSGFTDTQYF	TGTGCCAGCTCACCTCTTACTAGCGGATTCACAGATACGCAGTATTTT
TRBD2	TRBJ2-3	TRBV20-1	many	CSANSGRGGDTQYF	TGCAGTGCCAATAGCGGGAGGGGTGGTGATACGCAGTATTTT
.	TRBJ2-6	TRBV3-1	many	CASSQGSTGANVLTF	TGTGCCAGCAGTCAAGGCAGTACTGGGGCCAACGTCCTGACTTTC
TRBD2	TRBJ2-1	TRBV11-2	many	CASSPPHGLAAWGGKNEQFF	TGTGCCAGCAGCCCCCCACACGGACTAGCGGCTTGGGGGGGGAAGAATGAGCAGTTCTTC
.	TRBJ2-7	TRBV10-1	many	CASSGATGAYEQYF	TGCGCCAGCAGTGGAGCAACGGGGGCCTACGAGCAGTACTTC
.	TRBJ2-3	TRBV3-1	many	CASSQRQSTDTQYF	TGTGCCAGCAGCCAACGACAGAGCACAGATACGCAGTATTTT
.	TRBJ2-3	TRBV30	.	CAWSTPLTDTQYF	TGTGCCTGGAGTACTCCCCTCACAGATACGCAGTATTTT
.	TRBJ2-1	TRBV7-2	many	CASSRLGPSSYNEQFF	TGTGCCAGCAGCCGATTGGGACCAAGCTCCTACAATGAGCAGTTCTTC
.	TRBJ1-3	TRBV7-8	.	CASSLVGGSGSTIYF	TGTGCCAGCAGCTTAGTTGGGGGTTCTGGAAGCACCATATATTTT
TRBD1	TRBJ1-6	TRBV18	many	CASSRSLGQGITGNSPLHF	TGTGCCAGCTCACGGAGTTTGGGACAGGGGATTACGGGGAATTCACCCCTCCACTTT
.	TRBJ2-6	TRBV7-3	many	CASSFQGSGANVLTF	TGTGCCAGCAGCTTCCAGGGATCTGGGGCCAACGTCCTGACTTTC
TRBD2	TRBJ2-1	TRBV7-3	many	CASSLTSSGGPANEQFF	TGTGCCAGCAGCTTAACGTCCAGCGGGGGGCCCGCGAATGAGCAGTTCTTC
.	TRBJ2-7	TRBV5-4	.	CASSVWGRGAYFYEQYF	TGTGCCAGCAGTGTTTGGGGCCGCGGAGCCTACTTCTACGAGCAGTACTTC
.	TRBJ1-2	TRBV7-8	many	CASSLGAGINYGYTF	TGTGCCAGCAGCTTAGGTGCGGGGATTAACTATGGCTACACCTTC